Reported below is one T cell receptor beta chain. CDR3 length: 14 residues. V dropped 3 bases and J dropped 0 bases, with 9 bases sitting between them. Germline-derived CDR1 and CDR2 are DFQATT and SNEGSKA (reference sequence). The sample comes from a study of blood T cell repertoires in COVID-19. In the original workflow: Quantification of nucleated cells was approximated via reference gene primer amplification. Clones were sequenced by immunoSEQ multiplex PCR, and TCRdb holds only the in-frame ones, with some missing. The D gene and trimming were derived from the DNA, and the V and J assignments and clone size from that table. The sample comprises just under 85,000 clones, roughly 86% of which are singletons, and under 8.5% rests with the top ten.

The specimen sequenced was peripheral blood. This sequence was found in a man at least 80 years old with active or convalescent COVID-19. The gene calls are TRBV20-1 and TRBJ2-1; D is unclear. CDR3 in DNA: TGCAGTGCTAGTTCCTCCCTCTCCTACAATGAGCAGTTCTTC. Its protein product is CSASSSLSYNEQFF.